The TCR beta chain under discussion was sequenced for a study of beta chain features in type 1 diabetes. Study background: Sorted cell examination encompassed roughly 110 million cells across all samples. Study findings and constraints: Shortening of TCRB CDR3s, moderate but significant, appeared in all four CD4+ subsets of Type 1 diabetes patients. There were fewer insertions and more deletions at the VDJ junctions of type 1 diabetes patients. The study found that naive, central memory and Treg TCRB repertoires appeared more similar in patients than in healthy donors.

This clone was found a few times. Its antigen is unknown. The study reverse transcribed the entire isolated RNA, so it sequenced expressed TCRB transcripts. Sequencing used immunoSEQ multiplex PCR; TCRdb keeps in-frame clones, though not all of them. Of around 320,000 clones in the sample, 14% were seen once. V was trimmed by 7 bases and J by 9 bases, leaving 19 bases between them. The CDR3 is 14 amino acids. Germline CDR1 is SGHTA and CDR2 is FQGNSA. The origin of this receptor is a young man in good health. What was sequenced was central memory CD4+ T cells from blood. The chain combines TRBV7-2 with TRBJ2-1; tentative D call: TRBD2 (7 bases). CDR3 residues: CASKDRGGIGEQFF. DNA for the CDR3: TGTGCCAGCAAAGATAGGGGGGGCATCGGTGAGCAGTTCTTC.